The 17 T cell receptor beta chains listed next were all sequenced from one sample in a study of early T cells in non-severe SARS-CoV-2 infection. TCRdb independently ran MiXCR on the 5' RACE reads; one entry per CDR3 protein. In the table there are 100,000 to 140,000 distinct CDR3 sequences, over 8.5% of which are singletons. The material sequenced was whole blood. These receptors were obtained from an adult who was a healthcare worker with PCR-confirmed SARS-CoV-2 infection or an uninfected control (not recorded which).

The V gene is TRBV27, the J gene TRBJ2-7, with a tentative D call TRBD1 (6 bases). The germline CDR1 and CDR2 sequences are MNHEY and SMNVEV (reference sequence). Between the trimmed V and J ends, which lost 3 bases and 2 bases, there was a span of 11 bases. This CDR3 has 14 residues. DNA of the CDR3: TGTGCCAGCAGTTTGGGGACACCACCCTACGAGCAGTACTTC. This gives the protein CASSLGTPPYEQYF.

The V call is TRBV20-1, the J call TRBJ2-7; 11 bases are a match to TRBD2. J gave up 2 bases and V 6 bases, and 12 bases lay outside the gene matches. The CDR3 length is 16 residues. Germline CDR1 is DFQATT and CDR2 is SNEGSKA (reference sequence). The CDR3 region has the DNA TGCAGTGCCCAGACGGGACTAGCGGATGAGACCTACGAGCAGTACTTC. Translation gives CSAQTGLADETYEQYF.

In DNA form, the CDR3 reads TGTGCCAGCAGCGCCCCGCCGGCCTACGAGCAGTACTTC. Translated, it gives CASSAPPAYEQYF. V is TRBV7-2 and J is TRBJ2-7; the D is unclear. The V gene's germline CDR1 is SGHTA and CDR2 FQGNSA. The CDR3 has 13 amino acids. V dropped 5 bases and J dropped 2 bases, with 10 bases sitting between them.

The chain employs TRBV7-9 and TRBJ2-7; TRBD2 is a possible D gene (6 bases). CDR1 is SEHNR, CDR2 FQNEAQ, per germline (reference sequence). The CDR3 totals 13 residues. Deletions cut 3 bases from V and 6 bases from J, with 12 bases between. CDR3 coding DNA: TGTGCCAGCAGCTTGGAGGGACTCTCCGAGCAGTACTTC. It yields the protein CASSLEGLSEQYF.

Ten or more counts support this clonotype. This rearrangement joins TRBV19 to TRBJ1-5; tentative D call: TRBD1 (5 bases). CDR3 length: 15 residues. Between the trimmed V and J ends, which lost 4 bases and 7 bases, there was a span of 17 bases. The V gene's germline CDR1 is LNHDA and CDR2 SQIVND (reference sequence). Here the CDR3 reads CASSRDGRSGQPQHF. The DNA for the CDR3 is TGTGCCAGTAGTAGGGACGGCAGGTCAGGCCAGCCCCAGCATTTT.

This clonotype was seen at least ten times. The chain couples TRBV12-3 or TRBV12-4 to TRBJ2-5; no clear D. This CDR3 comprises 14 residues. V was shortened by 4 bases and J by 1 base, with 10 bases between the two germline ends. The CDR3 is CASSSGRFQETQYF. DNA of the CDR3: TGTGCCAGCAGTTCAGGACGATTCCAAGAGACCCAGTACTTC.

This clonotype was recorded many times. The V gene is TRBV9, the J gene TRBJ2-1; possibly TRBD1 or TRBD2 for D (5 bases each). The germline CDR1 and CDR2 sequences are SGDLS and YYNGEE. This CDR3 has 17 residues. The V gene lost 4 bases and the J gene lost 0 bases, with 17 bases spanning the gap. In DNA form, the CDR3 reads TGTGCCAGCAGCAAACGGGGCGACAGAAGCTCCTACAATGAGCAGTTCTTC. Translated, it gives CASSKRGDRSSYNEQFF.

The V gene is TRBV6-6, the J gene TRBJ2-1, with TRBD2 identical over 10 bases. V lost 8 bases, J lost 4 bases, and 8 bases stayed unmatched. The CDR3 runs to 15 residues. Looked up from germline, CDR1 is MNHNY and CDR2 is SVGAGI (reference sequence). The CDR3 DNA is TGTGCCAGCTTGCCCGTAGCGGGGGGTTACAATGAGCAGTTCTTC. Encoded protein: CASLPVAGGYNEQFF.

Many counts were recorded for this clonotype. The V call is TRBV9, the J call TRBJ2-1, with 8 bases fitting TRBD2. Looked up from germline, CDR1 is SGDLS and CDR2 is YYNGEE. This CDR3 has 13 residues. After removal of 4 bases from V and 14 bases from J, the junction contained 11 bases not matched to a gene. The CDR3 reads CASSRNREGLKFF. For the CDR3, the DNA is TGTGCCAGCAGCCGGAACCGGGAGGGGCTTAAGTTCTTC.

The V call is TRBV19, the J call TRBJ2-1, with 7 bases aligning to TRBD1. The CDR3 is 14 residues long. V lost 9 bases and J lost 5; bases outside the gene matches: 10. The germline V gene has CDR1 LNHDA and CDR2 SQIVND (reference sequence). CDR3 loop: CASKTGVGDNEQFF. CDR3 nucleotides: TGTGCCAGCAAAACAGGGGTGGGGGACAATGAGCAGTTCTTC.

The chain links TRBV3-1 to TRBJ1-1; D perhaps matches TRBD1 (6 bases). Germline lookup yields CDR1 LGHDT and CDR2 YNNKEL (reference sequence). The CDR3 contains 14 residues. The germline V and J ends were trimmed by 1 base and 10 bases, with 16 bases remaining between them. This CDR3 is CASSQVVQGKGAFF. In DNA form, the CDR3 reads TGTGCCAGCAGCCAAGTTGTACAGGGTAAAGGAGCTTTCTTT.

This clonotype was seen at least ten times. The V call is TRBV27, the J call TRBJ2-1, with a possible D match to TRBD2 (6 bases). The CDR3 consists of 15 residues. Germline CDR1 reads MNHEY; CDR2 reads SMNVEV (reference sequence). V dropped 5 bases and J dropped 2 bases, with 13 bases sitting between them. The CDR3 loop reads CASSLRESPYNEQFF. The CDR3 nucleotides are TGTGCCAGCAGTCTACGGGAGTCCCCCTACAATGAGCAGTTCTTC.

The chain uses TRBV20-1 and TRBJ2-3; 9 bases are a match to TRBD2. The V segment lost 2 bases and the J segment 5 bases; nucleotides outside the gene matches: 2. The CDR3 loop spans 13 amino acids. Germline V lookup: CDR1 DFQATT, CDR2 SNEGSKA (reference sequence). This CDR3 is CSARLAGRDTQYF. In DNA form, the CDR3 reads TGCAGTGCTAGACTAGCGGGAAGAGATACGCAGTATTTT.

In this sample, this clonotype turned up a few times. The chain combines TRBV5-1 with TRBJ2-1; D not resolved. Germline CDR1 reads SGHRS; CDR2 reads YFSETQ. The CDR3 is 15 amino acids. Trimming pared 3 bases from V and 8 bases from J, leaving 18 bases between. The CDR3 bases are TGCGCCAGCAGCTCCAGCCCGACTGCCTCGTATGAGCAGTTCTTC. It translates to CASSSSPTASYEQFF.

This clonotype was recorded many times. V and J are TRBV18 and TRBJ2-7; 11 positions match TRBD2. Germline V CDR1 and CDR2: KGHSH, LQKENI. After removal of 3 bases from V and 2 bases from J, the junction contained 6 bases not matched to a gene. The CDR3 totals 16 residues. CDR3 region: CASSPLLAGGTYEQYF. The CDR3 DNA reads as TGTGCCAGCTCACCGCTGCTAGCGGGGGGAACCTACGAGCAGTACTTC.

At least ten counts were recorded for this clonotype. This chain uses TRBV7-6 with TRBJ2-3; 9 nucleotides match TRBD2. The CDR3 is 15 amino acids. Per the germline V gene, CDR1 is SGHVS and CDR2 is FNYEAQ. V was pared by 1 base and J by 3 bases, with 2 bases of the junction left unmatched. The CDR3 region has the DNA TGTGCCAGCAGCTTAGGGCTAGCGGGAACAGATACGCAGTATTTT. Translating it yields CASSLGLAGTDTQYF.

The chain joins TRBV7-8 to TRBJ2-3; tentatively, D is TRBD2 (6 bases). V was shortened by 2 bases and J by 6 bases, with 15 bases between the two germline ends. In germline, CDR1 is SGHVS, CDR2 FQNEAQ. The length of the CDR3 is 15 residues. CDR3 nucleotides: TGTGCCAGCAGCTTATTCATAGACGGGAGCGATACGCAGTATTTT. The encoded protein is CASSLFIDGSDTQYF.